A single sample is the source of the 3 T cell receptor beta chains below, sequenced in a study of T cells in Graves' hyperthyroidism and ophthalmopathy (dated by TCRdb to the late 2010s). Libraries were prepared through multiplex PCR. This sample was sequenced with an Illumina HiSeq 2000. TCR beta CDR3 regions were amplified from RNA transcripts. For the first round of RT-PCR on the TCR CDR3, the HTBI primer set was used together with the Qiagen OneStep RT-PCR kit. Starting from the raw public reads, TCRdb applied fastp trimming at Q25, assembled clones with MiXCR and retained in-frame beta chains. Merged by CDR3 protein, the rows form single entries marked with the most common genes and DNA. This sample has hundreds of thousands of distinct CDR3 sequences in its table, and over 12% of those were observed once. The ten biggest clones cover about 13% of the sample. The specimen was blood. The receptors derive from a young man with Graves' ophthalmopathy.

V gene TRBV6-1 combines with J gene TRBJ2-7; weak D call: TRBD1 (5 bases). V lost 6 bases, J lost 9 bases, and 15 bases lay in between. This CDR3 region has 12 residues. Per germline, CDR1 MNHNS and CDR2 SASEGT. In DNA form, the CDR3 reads TGTGCCAGCAGACCACCCTCAGGGTGGCAGTACTTC. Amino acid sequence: CASRPPSGWQYF.

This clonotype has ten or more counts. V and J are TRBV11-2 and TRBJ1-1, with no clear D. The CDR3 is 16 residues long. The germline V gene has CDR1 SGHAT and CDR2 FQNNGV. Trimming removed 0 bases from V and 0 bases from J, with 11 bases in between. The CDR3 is CASSLDWQSLNTEAFF. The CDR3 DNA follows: TGTGCCAGCAGCTTAGATTGGCAGAGCTTGAACACTGAAGCTTTCTTT.

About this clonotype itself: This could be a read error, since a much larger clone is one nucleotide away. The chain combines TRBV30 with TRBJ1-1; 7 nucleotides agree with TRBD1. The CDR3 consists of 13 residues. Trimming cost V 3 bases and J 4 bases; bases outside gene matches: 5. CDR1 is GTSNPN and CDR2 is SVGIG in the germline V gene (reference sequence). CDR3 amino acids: CAWRGGGITEAFF. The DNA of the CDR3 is TGTGCCTGGAGAGGGGGCGGAATCACTGAAGCTTTCTTT. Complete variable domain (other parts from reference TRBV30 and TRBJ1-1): SQTIHQWPATLVQPVGSPLSLECTVEGTSNPNLYWYRQAAGRGLQLLFYSVGIGQISSEVPQNLSASRPQDRQFILSSKKLLLSDSGFYLCAWRGGGITEAFFGQGTRLTVV.